This TCR beta chain is drawn from a study of regulatory and conventional T cells in RAG deficiency. Study conclusions and caveats: In Omenn syndrome, Treg and Tconv repertoires overlapped >80%. Compared with controls, unique Treg TCR beta sequences dropped roughly 100-fold in Omenn syndrome and CID/AS. Sorted Omenn CD25-high CD127-low cells may not be bona fide Tregs.

This clone was picked up one time. Its antigen remains unidentified. Only in-frame clones appear in the TCRdb table, and some are missing; sequencing was by immunoSEQ multiplex PCR. Of about 8,500 clones in the sample, approximately 80% were seen once. The CDR3 extends over 15 amino acids. V was pared by 2 bases and J by 3 bases, with 5 bases of the junction left unmatched. Germline V CDR1 and CDR2: SGHDT, YYEEEE. These same data were also listed under a study on regulatory T cells. That source reports: Primers: 52 TRBV forward and 13 TRBJ reverse. Regulatory T cells showed the strongest V-J pair restriction and V/J gene skewing among patient repertoires.

The TCR sequence derives from a human donor in good health. The rearrangement links TRBV5-6 to TRBJ2-7; 10 positions match TRBD1. Sequenced: CD8+ T cells sorted from blood. This chain's CDR3 is CASSFRDRGHYEQYF. The CDR3 bases are TGTGCCAGCAGCTTCCGGGACAGGGGTCACTACGAGCAGTACTTC.